There are a few counts of the clone carrying this T cell receptor beta chain. Its antigen is unidentified. Germline CDR1 is MDHEN and CDR2 is SYDVKM. Trimming left V 5 bases short and J 4 bases short, with 8 bases between. CDR3 size: 12 residues. The data were taken from a study of early T cells in non-severe SARS-CoV-2 infection. Turning to the study itself: It was bulk RNA from unsorted whole blood that was sequenced, and the chains were unpaired. Overall study results and limits: Using VDJdb, the matching emphasized anti-spike CD8 responses while missing private and CD4 specificities.

Separate cDNA molecules each had unique molecular identifiers attached to them. TCRdb used MiXCR to reprocess the 5' RACE reads, holding one entry per CDR3 protein. The sample has about 76,000 distinct CDR3 sequences, approximately 10% seen once; the top ten hold about 4.8%. The specimen was whole blood. The receptor was derived from an adult who was a healthcare worker with PCR-confirmed SARS-CoV-2 infection or an uninfected control (not recorded which). The chain couples TRBV28 to TRBJ1-1, with D maybe TRBD1 (5 bases). The CDR3 region is CASSRGGTEAFF. CDR3 DNA sequence: TGTGCCAGCAGTCGGGGGGGCACTGAAGCTTTCTTT.